What follows is one TCR beta chain and its context. This sample is drawn from a study of blood T cell repertoires in COVID-19. In the study overall: Donors in the United States, Italy and Spain gave samples during acute or convalescent COVID-19. Sample material is recorded as cDNA or gDNA derived from T cells, B-cell-depleted T cells, or PBMCs.

How the authors handled the data: It was from reference gene primer amplification that nucleated cell counts were estimated. Produced via immunoSEQ multiplex PCR; TCRdb's table is partial and in-frame only. V, J and clone size are taken as reported in that table, and D and trimming were inferred from the DNA itself. Of some 60,000 clones listed, more than 75% are singletons. V was cut by 4 bases and J by 8 bases, with 17 bases left in between. The V gene's germline CDR1 is LNHDA and CDR2 SQIVND (reference sequence). The length of the CDR3 is 15 residues. This clonotype was sampled from a man between 65 and 85 years old with acute or convalescent COVID-19. Sequencing was performed on peripheral blood. V usage is TRBV19 and J usage is TRBJ1-4, with unresolved D. DNA for the CDR3: TGTGCCAGTAGTACCCTCGATACCTACGGGGAAAAACTGTTTTTT. This codes for CASSTLDTYGEKLFF.